This record looks at one T cell receptor (beta chain) sequence and its context. This clonotype has ten or more counts. This clone's antigen is unknown. One base away there is no much larger clone; base qualities are not given. This sample was included in a study of T cells in Graves' hyperthyroidism and ophthalmopathy (dated by TCRdb to the late 2010s). Concerning the study at large: Peripheral blood samples were taken at the time of initial diagnosis, prior to any treatment. The study also compared thyroid tissue and blood T-cell repertoires from a handful of Graves' hyperthyroidism patients. TCR V-J signatures able to tell the groups apart were searched for in a discovery cohort of some 100 patients, of whom approximately 40 had Graves' ophthalmopathy and about 60 had stable Graves' hyperthyroidism. Prospective prediction of ophthalmopathy was tested in an independent validation cohort of 18 to 20 hyperthyroidism patients and roughly 16 patients who later progressed to ophthalmopathy. For training and testing, the 80 to 100 patients in the discovery cohort were randomly divided in a 7:3 ratio. The paper describes TCR Vbeta CDR3 sequencing of around 130 peripheral blood samples, made up of around 41 ophthalmopathy patients, approximately 76 hyperthyroidism patients and roughly 17 progressor patients. Following sampling, methimazole starting at 30 mg daily was given to hyperthyroidism patients, and high-dose intravenous methylprednisolone was given to ophthalmopathy patients.

Hyperthyroidism patients were newly diagnosed, had a disease duration of under 2 months, and were aged 18 to 65 years. Exclusion was applied to patients with uncontrolled infections, other autoimmune diseases, pregnancy or lactation. Clinical symptoms, serum thyroxine and TRAb, thyroid ultrasound, and orbital computed tomography formed the basis for the diagnoses. Blood from progressor patients was collected at the time of first diagnosis with hyperthyroidism, before any ophthalmopathy symptoms had appeared. Ficoll-Paque density gradient centrifugation was used to isolate PBMCs from 8.5 to 10 ml of fresh peripheral blood. Progressor patients were initially diagnosed with Graves' hyperthyroidism and developed ophthalmopathy during follow-up. Total RNA was extracted with Trizol reagent, and quality was checked on an Agilent 2100 Bioanalyzer. General findings and caveats noted by the study authors: No statistical method was used to fix the sample size in advance, and group allocation was not hidden from the investigators. During validation, the model predicted progression to ophthalmopathy a median of about 5.9 months ahead of onset, with approximately 71% sensitivity and almost 75% specificity. Ophthalmopathy was separated from stable hyperthyroidism by a 13 V-J signature model, with approximately 86% sensitivity and approximately 81% specificity obtained in cross-validation and 80%/75% obtained in testing. Most expanded thyroid clonotypes (frequency above 0.001) were also detected in blood, suggesting blood repertoires may reflect thyroid immune responses.

Amplification of TCR beta CDR3 regions was carried out from RNA transcripts. A first-round RT-PCR of the TCR CDR3 used the HTBI primer set with the Qiagen OneStep RT-PCR kit. A second multiplex PCR round built the libraries, followed by size selection and purification. Libraries were sequenced paired-end with 100 bp reads on an Illumina HiSeq2000. On the study's bioinformatics: SOAPnuke was used to process the raw data, with reads discarded if the reads contained adapters or uncalled bases, had a mean Phred below 15, or lacked an exact constant-primer or identifier match. High-quality paired reads were merged with COPE v1.2.5, and unique nucleotide sequences were defined as clonotypes. MiTCR v1.1 was used to align the clonotypes against IMGT TRBV, TRBD and TRBJ reference segments. Only V-J combinations with frequency above 0.0001, covering about 99% of repertoires, were analysed. The TCS score was defined as the ratio of F50 (clonal expansion) to E x V (chaos), calculated using BLOSUM62-based TCRdist between CDR3 peptides within each V-J. Welch's t-statistics and random forest reduced around 520 V-J features to fewer than 15, which were used in a naive Bayes classifier (R e1071). The public reads were reanalyzed by TCRdb: fastp trimming at Q25, MiXCR alignment, in-frame beta chains only. Each entry merges the rows of one CDR3 protein and shows their most common DNA and genes. TCRdb, rather than the study authors, made the V and J calls. The sample includes under 350,000 distinct CDR3 sequences, with approximately 12% observed a single time. The top ten constitute approximately 8.6% of the sample.

The germline V gene (reference sequence) gives CDR1 as LGHDT and CDR2 as YNNKEL. Deletion took 1 base off V and 0 bases off J, with a span of 10 bases between the germline ends. Including the terminal cysteine and phenylalanine, the CDR3 comprises 16 residues. Just CDR3 DNA is preserved here, 48 bases in frame from base 1. Sequenced input: blood. This TCR derives from a woman under 40 with Graves' hyperthyroidism that later progressed to Graves' ophthalmopathy. This sequence uses TRBV3-1 and TRBJ1-5, and the D gene may be TRBD1, 5 bases matching. CDR3 protein: CASSQGGPYSNQPQHF. In nucleotides, the sequence is TGTGCCAGCAGCCAAGGGGGACCTTATAGCAATCAGCCCCAGCATTTT.